This T cell receptor beta chain was documented in a study of radiotherapy plus CTLA-4 blockade in lung cancer (dated by TCRdb to the late 2010s). Regarding the complete study: Objective responses occurred in more than 15% of enrolled patients, and over 30% achieved disease control. Paper-wide results and their limitations: After treatment with radiotherapy and ipilimumab, TCR clones that originated in tumors expanded in peripheral blood. Increased serum interferon-beta after radiation, together with early dynamic changes in blood T cell clones, were reported to be the strongest predictors of response.

Receptors were amplified or captured by the immunoSEQ multiplex PCR assay. The table was pulled from immuneACCESS by TCRdb, which kept in-frame rearrangements only. Such tables lose some clones; where checked, under half of the loss comes from unresolved V genes, and the rest has no known cause. Across this sample there are 81,000 or so clones, with around 83% seen only once. Clones ranked in the top ten supply about 14% of the sample. Focal radiation therapy combined with CTLA-4 blockade (ipilimumab) was tested in patients with chemo-refractory metastatic non-small-cell lung cancer. On this clone itself: Its antigen is unknown. No much larger clonotype is one base removed from it; base qualities were not supplied.

After removal of 10 bases from V and 1 base from J, the junction retains 5 bases not matched to a gene. The CDR3 spans 13 residues, from the cysteine through the phenylalanine. CDR3 DNA is the only sequence kept; it has 39 bases, read in frame from the first base. Taken from the germline V gene, the CDR1 and CDR2 loops are MDHEN and SYDVKM. This sample comprised peripheral blood, obtained from a patient treated with radiotherapy plus ipilimumab. The chain links TRBV28 with TRBJ2-5, with 8 bases in between that match TRBD1. The sequence derives from a human donor with non-small cell lung cancer that progressed on radiotherapy plus ipilimumab. The CDR3 amino acid sequence is: CATSTGVQETQYF. The sequence in DNA is TGTGCCACCTCGACAGGGGTCCAAGAGACCCAGTACTTC.